This T cell receptor (beta chain) came from a study of response to subunit inactivated influenza vaccine. Study-level findings and limits: That few new T cells are recruited by each seasonal influenza vaccination was the authors' suggestion.

This clonotype showed up many times. Its antigen is currently unknown. Germline V gene sequence: CDR1 MNHNS, CDR2 SASEGT. Trimming pared 5 bases from V and 6 bases from J, leaving 20 bases between. CDR3 length: 16 residues. TCRdb re-derived calls from the RT-PCR reads in MiXCR, one entry per CDR3 protein. The sample has around 570,000 distinct CDR3 sequences, less than 8% seen once. The TCR sequence derives from a man aged 50-75 years who received an inactivated influenza vaccine. The input for sequencing was PBMCs from blood, taken roughly 24 months after vaccination. The chain employs TRBV6-1 and TRBJ2-1, with D perhaps given as TRBD1 or TRBD2 (6 bases each). CDR3 DNA sequence: TGTGCCAGCAGTCCAACCATGGGGGGCCTTTCCAATGAGCAGTTCTTC. This sequence encodes CASSPTMGGLSNEQFF.